This T cell receptor beta chain stems from a study of control samples from healthy donors and cancer patients. Using immunoSEQ multiplex PCR, the repertoire was profiled, and TCRdb retains in-frame clones only, with some absent. Altogether approximately 140,000 clones are present, more than 85% being singletons, with the ten largest covering about 5.8%. This CDR3 is built from 15 residues. V gave up 2 bases and J gave up 1 base, with 14 bases separating them. The germline CDR1 and CDR2 sequences are SQVTM and ANQGSEA. Sequencing was performed on blood. The rearrangement uses TRBV29-1 and TRBJ1-1; D perhaps matches TRBD1 (5 bases). This sequence originates from a man aged 18 to 29 in good health. The CDR3 is CSVEKGTVGNTEAFF. CDR3 DNA sequence: TGCAGCGTTGAAAAAGGGACTGTGGGGAACACTGAAGCTTTCTTT.